Listed here is a single T cell receptor beta chain. Its cognate antigen is unknown. The data stem from a study of OX40 agonist ivuxolimab in advanced cancers. Study summary: The patients' treatment was ivuxolimab, an agonistic anti-OX40 (CD134) antibody. Three partial responders included one hepatocellular carcinoma patient and two cutaneous melanoma patients.

Sequenced by immunoSEQ multiplex PCR; TCRdb stores in-frame clones only, minus some. Of roughly 71,000 clones listed, about 88% are singletons. General study points: Low clonal expansion, among the lowest seen, marked partial responders at 0.1-3.0 mg/kg.

This receptor was obtained from an adult with an advanced solid tumor such as melanoma, head and neck, liver or kidney cancer. The sequencing here drew on CD4+ or CD8+ T cells sorted from blood, taken in a trial of the OX40 agonist ivuxolimab.

The CDR3 sequence: CASSRPRGTQQGEQYF. The CDR3 nucleotides read TGCGCCAGCAGCCGCCCCCGAGGGACGCAACAGGGCGAGCAGTACTTC. The chain employs TRBV4-1 and TRBJ2-7, with D possibly TRBD1 on 6 matching bases. Germline V gives CDR1 MGHRA, CDR2 YSYEKL. CDR3 length: 16 residues. V was clipped by 4 bases and J by 6 bases, with 22 bases between them.